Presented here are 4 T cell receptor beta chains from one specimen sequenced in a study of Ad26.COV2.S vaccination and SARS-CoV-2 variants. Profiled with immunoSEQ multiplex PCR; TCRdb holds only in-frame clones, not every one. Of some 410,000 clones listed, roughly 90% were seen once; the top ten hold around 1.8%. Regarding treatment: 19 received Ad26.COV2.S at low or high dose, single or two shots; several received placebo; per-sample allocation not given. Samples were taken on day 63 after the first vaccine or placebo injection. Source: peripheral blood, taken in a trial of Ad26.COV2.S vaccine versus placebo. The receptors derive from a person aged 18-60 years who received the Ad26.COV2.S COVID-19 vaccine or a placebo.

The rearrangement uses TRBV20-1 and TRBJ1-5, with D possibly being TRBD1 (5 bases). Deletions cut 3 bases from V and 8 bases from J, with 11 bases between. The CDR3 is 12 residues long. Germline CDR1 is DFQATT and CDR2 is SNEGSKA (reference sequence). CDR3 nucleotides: TGCAGTGCTAGTGCGGGGGGGAAGCCCCAGCATTTT. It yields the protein CSASAGGKPQHF.

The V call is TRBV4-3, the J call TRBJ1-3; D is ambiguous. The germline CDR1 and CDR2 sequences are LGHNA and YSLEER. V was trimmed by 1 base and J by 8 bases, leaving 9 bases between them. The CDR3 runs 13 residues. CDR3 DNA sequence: TGCGCCAGCAGCCAAGCCCTAGGAGACACCATATATTTT. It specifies CASSQALGDTIYF.

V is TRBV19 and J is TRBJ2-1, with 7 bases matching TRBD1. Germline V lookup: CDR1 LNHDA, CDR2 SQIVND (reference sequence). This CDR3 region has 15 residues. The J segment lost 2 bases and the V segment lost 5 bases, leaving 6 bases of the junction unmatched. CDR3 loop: CASSSAGTAYNEQFF. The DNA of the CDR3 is TGTGCCAGTAGTTCGGCCGGGACAGCCTACAATGAGCAGTTCTTC.

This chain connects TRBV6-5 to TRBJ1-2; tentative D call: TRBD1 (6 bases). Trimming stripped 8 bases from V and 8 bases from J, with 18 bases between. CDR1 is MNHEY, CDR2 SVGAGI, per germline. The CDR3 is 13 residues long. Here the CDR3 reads CASSNRDRGGYTF. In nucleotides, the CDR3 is TGTGCCAGCTCTAACAGGGACCGTGGGGGCTACACCTTC.